This T cell receptor (beta chain) was identified in a study of beta chain features in type 1 diabetes. Regarding the study as a whole: Short templates might get an advantage during PCR, and this would be equal in patients and controls. Unsettled here was the matter of whether HLA type influences TCRB rearrangement.

The CDR3 covers 14 residues. J lost 6 bases, V lost 4 bases, and 6 bases had no gene match. From germline, CDR1 is SGHDT and CDR2 YYEEEE. A note on this clone: What it binds is unknown.

CD45RO/CCR7/CD25/CD127/CD95/CD27 staining was used to isolate CD4+ naive, central memory, regulatory and stem cell-like memory cells by sorting. Expressed TCRB transcripts were sequenced because the isolated RNA had all been reverse transcribed beforehand. Data came from immunoSEQ multiplex PCR; TCRdb stores just in-frame clones and leaves some out. The sample holds about 150,000 clones, 8% to 13% seen once. Specimen: naive CD4+ T cells from blood. The rearrangement joins TRBV5-6 to TRBJ1-2; 10 bases map to TRBD1. The TCR comes from a man younger than 30 in good health. CDR3 sequence reads: CASSRGTGVDGYTF. As DNA, the CDR3 is TGTGCCAGCAGCCGGGGGACAGGGGTCGATGGCTACACCTTC.